The 27 T cell receptor beta chains in this list originate from one sample, sequenced in a study of persistence of HIV-infected CD4 T cells. Cells were stimulated with overlapping HIV-1 Gag 15-mer peptides. Sorting of responding CD4+ T cells relied on upregulated CD40 ligand together with CD69. Sequencing used immunoSEQ version 4 in survey mode. Repertoires were generated with immunoSEQ multiplex PCR, while TCRdb's copy carries only in-frame clones and drops some. The table has about 19,000 clones, 65% seen once. The antigens for these receptors are not known. Sample: CD4+ T cells sorted from PBMCs after roughly 19-hour stimulation, taken from a patient who received antiretroviral therapy. Source of these receptors: an adult woman with HIV who was CMV-seropositive.

V and J are TRBV9 and TRBJ2-7; 7 bases fit TRBD1. The CDR3 consists of 15 residues. From germline, CDR1 is SGDLS and CDR2 YYNGEE. Trimming took 0 bases from V and 4 from J; bases not matched to a gene: 7. CDR3 nucleotide sequence: TGTGCCAGCAGCGTAGTCCCCGGGACAGTATACGAGCAGTACTTC. Protein product: CASSVVPGTVYEQYF.

V and J are TRBV29-1 and TRBJ2-5, with TRBD1 matching 7 bases. Trimming at V came to 4 bases and at J to 5 bases, leaving 4 bases not matched to a gene. CDR1 is SQVTM, CDR2 ANQGSEA, per germline. This CDR3 is built from 12 residues. In nucleotides, the CDR3 is TGCAGCGTTGTAGGCAGGGGGGAGACCCAGTACTTC. Amino acids: CSVVGRGETQYF.

This clone was found once. V is TRBV19 and J is TRBJ2-2; 7 nucleotides line up with TRBD1. Trimming at V came to 6 bases and at J to 6 bases, leaving 4 bases not matched to a gene. CDR1 is LNHDA, CDR2 SQIVND, per germline (reference sequence). This CDR3 contains 13 residues. In DNA form, the CDR3 reads TGTGCCAGTAGGGCAGGGGGTCCCGGGGAGCTGTTTTTT. Protein: CASRAGGPGELFF.

The V gene is TRBV5-5, the J gene TRBJ2-7; the D gene is possibly TRBD2 (6 bases). Trimming removed 1 base at V and 2 bases at J, with 19 bases between. This CDR3 spans 17 amino acids. Germline V gives CDR1 SGHKS, CDR2 YYEKEE (reference sequence). The CDR3 DNA follows: TGTGCCAGCAGCTTGTGGCAGGGAGGCTTTTATCCCTACGAGCAGTACGTC. Its protein is CASSLWQGGFYPYEQYV.

The chain is built from TRBV14 and TRBJ2-5; D gene unclear. V was clipped by 3 bases and J by 7 bases, with 6 bases between them. The CDR3 runs to 11 residues. Per germline, CDR1 SGHDN and CDR2 FVKESK. CDR3 amino acids: CASSHYGTQYF. As DNA, the CDR3 is TGTGCCAGCAGCCATTACGGGACCCAGTACTTC.

This clone has a single count. The V gene is TRBV5-1, the J gene TRBJ1-3; no reliable D call. The CDR3 is made up of 15 amino acids. The V gene lost 0 bases and the J gene lost 8 bases, with 15 bases spanning the gap. Germline loops: CDR1 SGHRS, CDR2 YFSETQ. The CDR3 loop reads CASSLEARHVDTIYF. The CDR3 DNA reads as TGCGCCAGCAGCTTGGAGGCCAGGCACGTGGACACCATATATTTT.

The chain joins TRBV6-5 to TRBJ1-1, with D perhaps matching TRBD1 (6 bases). This CDR3 is built from 14 residues. From germline, CDR1 is MNHEY and CDR2 SVGAGI. Between the trimmed V and J ends, which lost 7 bases and 0 bases, there was a span of 12 bases. CDR3 amino acids: CASTLGDMNTEAFF. The DNA of the CDR3 is TGTGCCAGCACTCTGGGGGACATGAACACTGAAGCTTTCTTT.

This clone turned up a few times. The genes are TRBV5-1 and TRBJ1-2; TRBD1 aligns across 7 bases. V dropped 1 base and J dropped 5; count of bases not matched to a gene: 5. Germline V lookup: CDR1 SGHRS, CDR2 YFSETQ. There are 14 residues in the CDR3. CDR3 nucleotide sequence: TGCGCCAGCAGCTTGCGGGACAGCCAATATGGCTACACCTTC. Residues: CASSLRDSQYGYTF. The whole variable domain, remainder taken from reference TRBV5-1 and TRBJ1-2, is KAGVTQTPRYLIKTRGQQVTLSCSPISGHRSVSWYQQTPGQGLQFLFEYFSETQRNKGNFPGRFSGRQFSNSRSEMNVSTLELGDSALYLCASSLRDSQYGYTFGSGTRLTVV.

This clone was recorded once. CDR3 loop: CASSLVESVGGYTF. Written as DNA, the CDR3 is TGTGCCAGCAGCTTAGTGGAGTCGGTCGGTGGCTACACCTTC. This chain links TRBV7-9 with TRBJ1-2, with D uncertain. The length of the CDR3 is 14 residues. The V end was cut by 1 base, the J end by 7 bases, with 13 bases between. The germline gives CDR1 SEHNR, CDR2 FQNEAQ (reference sequence).

The chain uses TRBV3-1 (or the pseudogene TRBV3-2) and TRBJ2-3; 11 bases are shared with TRBD2. Trimming removed 3 bases from V and 6 bases from J; junction bases left unmatched: 14. CDR1 is LGHDT and CDR2 is YNNKEL in the germline V gene (reference sequence). The CDR3 sequence is 18 residues long. The CDR3 here is CASSHSTLAGGGGDTQYF. For the CDR3, the DNA is TGTGCCAGCAGCCACTCCACCCTAGCGGGGGGAGGAGGGGATACGCAGTATTTT.

By frequency in the sample, this clone is medium-sized. V and J are TRBV9 and TRBJ1-1, with D uncertain. The germline CDR1 and CDR2 sequences are SGDLS and YYNGEE. This CDR3 contains 14 residues. Deletions cut 0 bases from V and 3 bases from J, with 9 bases between. CDR3 region: CASSVGPEDTEAFF. DNA for the CDR3: TGTGCCAGCAGCGTAGGTCCCGAAGACACTGAAGCTTTCTTT. Using reference TRBV9 and TRBJ1-1 for the parts outside the CDR3, the full variable domain is DSGVTQTPKHLITATGQRVTLRCSPRSGDLSVYWYQQSLDQGLQFLIQYYNGEERAKGNILERFSAQQFPDLHSELNLSSLELGDSALYFCASSVGPEDTEAFFGQGTRLTVV.

This chain connects TRBV3-1 (or the pseudogene TRBV3-2) to TRBJ2-7; 8 positions agree with TRBD1. The V gene's germline CDR1 is LGHDT and CDR2 YNNKEL (reference sequence). CDR3 length: 15 amino acids. J was trimmed by 3 bases and V by 3 bases; bases with no gene match: 7. CDR3 in amino acids: CASSQSARGLYEQYF. The CDR3 DNA is TGTGCCAGCAGCCAGTCGGCCAGGGGGCTCTACGAGCAGTACTTC.

This chain joins TRBV29-1 and TRBJ1-3, with unresolved D. The CDR3 spans 12 residues. Germline CDR1 SQVTM, CDR2 ANQGSEA. V was clipped by 1 base and J by 4 bases, with 5 bases between them. CDR3 in DNA: TGCAGCGTTGAAGGAGGGGGAAACACCATATATTTT. This sequence encodes CSVEGGGNTIYF.

The chain combines TRBV7-8 with TRBJ2-3, with D perhaps matching TRBD2 (6 bases). CDR3 length: 15 amino acids. V was pared by 7 bases and J by 2 bases, with 16 bases between. Germline lookup yields CDR1 SGHVS and CDR2 FQNEAQ. The CDR3 bases are TGTGCCAGCACCCTGGGGGGAACTCCCACAGATACGCAGTATTTT. This encodes CASTLGGTPTDTQYF.

V is TRBV5-1 and J is TRBJ2-5; 9 bases are a match to TRBD2. Germline lookup yields CDR1 SGHRS and CDR2 YFSETQ. This CDR3 region has 16 residues. The trim removed 2 bases at V and 2 bases at J, leaving 7 bases unmatched. This CDR3 reads CASSLAPSGAQETQYF. The CDR3 DNA reads as TGCGCCAGCAGCTTAGCCCCTAGCGGGGCTCAAGAGACCCAGTACTTC.

This clone qualifies as medium-sized (0.01 to 0.1%). This CDR3 reads CASSARNSPVIQPQHF. The CDR3 DNA sequence: TGTGCCAGTAGTGCGAGGAATTCACCCGTAATCCAGCCCCAGCATTTT. This chain links TRBV19 with TRBJ1-5; no firm D call. Trimming took 5 bases from V and 7 from J, leaving 21 bases between them. This CDR3 region has 16 residues. Germline lookup yields CDR1 LNHDA and CDR2 SQIVND (reference sequence).

This chain uses TRBV27 with TRBJ2-3, with TRBD1 matching 9 bases. CDR3 length: 14 residues. V lost 6 bases to trimming and J lost 3 bases; unmatched junction nucleotides: 4. From germline, CDR1 is MNHEY and CDR2 SMNVEV (reference sequence). CDR3 sequence: CASRWTGETDTQYF. CDR3 DNA: TGTGCCAGCAGGTGGACAGGGGAAACAGATACGCAGTATTTT.

There are a few counts of this clone. V and J are TRBV29-1 and TRBJ1-3; D unresolved. The V end lost 6 bases, the J end lost 2 bases, and 11 bases lay between the germline ends. In germline, CDR1 is SQVTM, CDR2 ANQGSEA. This CDR3 is built from 13 residues. The CDR3 is CSVYLLAGNTIYF. CDR3 sequence (DNA): TGCAGCGTGTACCTGCTGGCTGGAAACACCATATATTTT.

The chain has TRBV19 and TRBJ1-3; D gene ambiguous. With 5 bases removed from V and 3 bases from J, the gap between germline ends came to 5 bases. The CDR3 runs to 12 residues. Germline V CDR1 and CDR2: LNHDA, SQIVND (reference sequence). The chain's CDR3 is CASSADGNTIYF. The DNA for the CDR3 is TGTGCCAGTAGTGCAGATGGAAACACCATATATTTT.

Written as DNA, the CDR3 is TGCGCCAGCAGTAACCCCCAGGGAAATACTGAAGCTTTCTTT. Encoded protein: CASSNPQGNTEAFF. The V gene is TRBV5-1, the J gene TRBJ1-1, with a tentative D call TRBD1 (5 bases). The CDR3 is 14 amino acids. Germline values: CDR1 SGHRS, CDR2 YFSETQ. V dropped 5 bases and J dropped 5 bases, with 16 bases sitting between them.

This rearrangement joins TRBV5-1 to TRBJ2-2; 11 nucleotides line up with TRBD1. The germline V gene has CDR1 SGHRS and CDR2 YFSETQ. V trimming: 8 bases; J trimming: 6 bases; junction bases outside the gene matches: 12. This CDR3 has 16 amino acids. The CDR3 is CASQSTGTGGPGELFF. The CDR3 DNA is TGCGCCAGTCAATCCACCGGGACAGGGGGGCCCGGGGAGCTGTTTTTT.

In its sample, this clone ranks as medium-sized. The gene calls are TRBV24-1 and TRBJ2-1; a possible D gene is TRBD2 (6 bases). The V gene lost 2 bases and the J gene lost 6 bases, with 19 bases spanning the gap. Germline-derived CDR1 and CDR2 are KGHDR and SFDVKD. The CDR3 is 17 amino acids. Here the CDR3 DNA reads TGTGCCACCAGTGATTCCCCCGTGGCGGGACCACGCAATGAGCAGTTCTTC. As protein: CATSDSPVAGPRNEQFF.

This rearrangement joins TRBV5-1 to TRBJ2-1, with 8 bases fitting TRBD2. CDR1 and CDR2 from the germline V gene are SGHRS and YFSETQ. CDR3 length equals 16 residues. V lost 0 bases, J lost 2 bases, and 4 bases stayed unmatched. In DNA, the CDR3 is TGCGCCAGCAGCTTGGTCAACGGGGGGGCCTACAATGAGCAGTTCTTC. It is translated as CASSLVNGGAYNEQFF.

The chain uses TRBV5-1 and TRBJ1-3; the D gene is possibly TRBD1 (5 bases). The CDR3 sequence is 16 residues long. Trimming left V 4 bases short and J 0 bases short, with 14 bases between. Germline V CDR1 and CDR2: SGHRS, YFSETQ. The CDR3 reads CASSPGTGDSGNTIYF. The CDR3 region has the DNA TGCGCCAGCAGCCCGGGGACGGGAGACTCTGGAAACACCATATATTTT.

There are a few counts of this clone. The chain carries TRBV9 and TRBJ2-1; TRBD1 is a possible D gene (6 bases). Germline-derived CDR1 and CDR2 are SGDLS and YYNGEE. This CDR3 region has 14 residues. V lost 3 bases and J 9 bases, leaving 16 bases between the germline ends. The CDR3 protein is CASSARDIQREQFF. DNA of the CDR3: TGTGCCAGCAGCGCCCGGGACATTCAACGTGAGCAGTTCTTC.

The chain joins TRBV5-1 to TRBJ1-2; D is uncertain. The CDR3 contains 14 residues. V was pared by 0 bases and J by 4 bases, with 10 bases between. CDR1 and CDR2 (germline): SGHRS, YFSETQ. Here the CDR3 DNA reads TGCGCCAGCAGCTTGGCGACCTTACGCTATGGCTACACCTTC. Its translation: CASSLATLRYGYTF.

Written as DNA, the CDR3 is TGTGCCATCTCCCCTAGCAATCAGCCCCAGCATTTT. Translated, it gives CAISPSNQPQHF. The chain combines TRBV10-3 with TRBJ1-5, with D hard to call. This CDR3 is built from 12 residues. Trimming took off 8 bases at V and 0 bases at J, with 5 bases between the two ends. CDR1 and CDR2 (germline): ENHRY, SYGVKD.